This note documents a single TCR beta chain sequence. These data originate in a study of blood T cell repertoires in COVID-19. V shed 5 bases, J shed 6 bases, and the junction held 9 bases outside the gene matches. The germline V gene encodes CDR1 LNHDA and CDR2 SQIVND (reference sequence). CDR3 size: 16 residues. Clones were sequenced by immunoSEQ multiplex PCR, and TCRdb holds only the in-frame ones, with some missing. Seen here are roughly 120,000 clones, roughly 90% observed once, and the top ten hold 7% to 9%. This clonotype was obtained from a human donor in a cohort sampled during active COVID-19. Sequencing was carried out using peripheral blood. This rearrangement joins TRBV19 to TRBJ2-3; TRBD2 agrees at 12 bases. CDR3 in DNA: TGTGCCAGTAGTGAGCCAACTAGCGGGGGGCGGGATACGCAGTATTTT. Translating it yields CASSEPTSGGRDTQYF.